This TCR beta chain appears in the sequencing data of a study of CD8 T cells in ankylosing spondylitis. Study outcomes and limitations: Disease-associated clones were CD8+ and fairly uncommon in peripheral blood.

This clonotype was detected only a few times. Its matching antigen is unknown. Using quantitative 5'-RACE with molecular barcodes, the authors made TCR beta libraries. TCRdb recomputed calls from the 5' RACE reads with MiXCR, one row per CDR3 protein. Among 250,000 to 350,000 distinct CDR3 sequences listed, 20% were seen once. Germline lookup yields CDR1 SQVTM and CDR2 ANQGSEA. Trimming shortened V by 7 bases and J by 0 bases, and 19 bases separated the two germline ends. The CDR3 has 15 residues. The sequence was obtained from a female donor with ankylosing spondylitis or in good health (not recorded which). The rearrangement uses TRBV29-1 and TRBJ2-7; tentative D call: TRBD2 (5 bases). The sample was blood, either unsorted or a sorted T cell fraction (not recorded which). CDR3 in amino acids: CSAWTSSLSSYEQYF. The CDR3 DNA sequence: TGCAGCGCTTGGACTTCTTCCTTGAGCTCCTACGAGCAGTACTTC.